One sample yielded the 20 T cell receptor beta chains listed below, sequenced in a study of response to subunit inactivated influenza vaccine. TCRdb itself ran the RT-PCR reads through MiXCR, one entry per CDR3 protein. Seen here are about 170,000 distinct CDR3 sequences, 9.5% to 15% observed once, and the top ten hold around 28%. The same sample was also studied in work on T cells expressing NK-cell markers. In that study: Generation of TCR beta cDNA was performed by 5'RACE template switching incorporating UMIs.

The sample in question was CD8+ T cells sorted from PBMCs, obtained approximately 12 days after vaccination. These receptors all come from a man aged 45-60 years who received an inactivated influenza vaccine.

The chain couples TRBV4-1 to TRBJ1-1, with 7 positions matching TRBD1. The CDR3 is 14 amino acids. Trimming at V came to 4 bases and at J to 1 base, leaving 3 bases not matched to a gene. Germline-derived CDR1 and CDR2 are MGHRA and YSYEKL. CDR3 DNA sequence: TGCGCCAGCAGCCGGGGACAGAGGAACACTGAAGCTTTCTTT. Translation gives CASSRGQRNTEAFF.

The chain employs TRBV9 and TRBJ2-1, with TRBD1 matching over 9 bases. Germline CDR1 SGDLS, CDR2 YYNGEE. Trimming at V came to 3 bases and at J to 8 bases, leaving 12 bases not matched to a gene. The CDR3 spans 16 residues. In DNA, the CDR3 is TGTGCCAGCAGCGGAACCGGGACAGGGCATGTGGATGAGCAGTTCTTC. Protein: CASSGTGTGHVDEQFF.

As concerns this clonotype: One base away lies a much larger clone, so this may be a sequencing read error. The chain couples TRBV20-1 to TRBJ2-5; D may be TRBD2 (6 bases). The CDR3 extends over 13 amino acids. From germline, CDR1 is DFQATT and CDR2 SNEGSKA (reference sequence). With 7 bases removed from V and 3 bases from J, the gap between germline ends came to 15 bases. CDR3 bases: TGCAGTGTAACGGGACTTTCGAAAGAGACCCAGTACTTC. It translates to CSVTGLSKETQYF.

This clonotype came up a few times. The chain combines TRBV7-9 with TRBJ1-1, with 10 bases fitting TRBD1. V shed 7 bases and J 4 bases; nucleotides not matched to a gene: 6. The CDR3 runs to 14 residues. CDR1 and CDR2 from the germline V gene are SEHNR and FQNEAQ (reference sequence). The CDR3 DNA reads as TGTGCCAGCACCGAGACAGGGGGCATCACTGAAGCTTTCTTT. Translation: CASTETGGITEAFF.

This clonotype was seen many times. The CDR3 reads CATSRDRFGGFPSTDTQYF. DNA for the CDR3: TGTGCCACCAGCAGAGATCGGTTCGGAGGCTTTCCTAGCACAGATACGCAGTATTTT. V gene TRBV15 combines with J gene TRBJ2-3; TRBD2 might be the D (5 bases). CDR1 is LNHNV and CDR2 is YYDKDF in the germline V gene (reference sequence). The CDR3 covers 19 residues. Trimming pared 0 bases from V and 0 bases from J, leaving 19 bases between.

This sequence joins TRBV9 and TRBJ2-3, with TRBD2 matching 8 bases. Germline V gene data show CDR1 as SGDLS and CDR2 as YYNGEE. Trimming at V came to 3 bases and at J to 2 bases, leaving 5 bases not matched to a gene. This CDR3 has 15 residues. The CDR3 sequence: CASSATSGLTDTQYF. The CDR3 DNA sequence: TGTGCCAGCAGCGCCACTAGCGGCCTCACAGATACGCAGTATTTT.

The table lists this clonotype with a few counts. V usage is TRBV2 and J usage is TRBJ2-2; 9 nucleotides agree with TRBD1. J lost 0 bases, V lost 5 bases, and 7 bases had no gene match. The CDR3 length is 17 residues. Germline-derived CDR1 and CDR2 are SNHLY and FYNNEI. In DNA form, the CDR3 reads TGTGCCAGCAGTATCACCCGGGACAGGGCGAACACCGGGGAGCTGTTTTTT. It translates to CASSITRDRANTGELFF.

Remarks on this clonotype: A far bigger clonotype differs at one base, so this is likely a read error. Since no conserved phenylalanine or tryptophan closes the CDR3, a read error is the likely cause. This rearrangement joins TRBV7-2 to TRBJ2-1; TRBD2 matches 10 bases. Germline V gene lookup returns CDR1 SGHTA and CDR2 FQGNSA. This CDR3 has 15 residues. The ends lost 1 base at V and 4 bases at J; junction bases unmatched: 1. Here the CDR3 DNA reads TGTGCCAGCAGCTTAGGGACTAGCGGATACAATGAGCAGTTCTAC. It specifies CASSLGTSGYNEQFY.

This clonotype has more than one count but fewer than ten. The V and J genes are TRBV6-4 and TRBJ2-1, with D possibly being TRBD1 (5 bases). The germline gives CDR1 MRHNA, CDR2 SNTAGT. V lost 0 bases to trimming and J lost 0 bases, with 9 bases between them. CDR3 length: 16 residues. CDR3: CASSDSQGNSYNEQFF. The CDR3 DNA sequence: TGTGCCAGCAGTGACTCGCAGGGAAACTCCTACAATGAGCAGTTCTTC.

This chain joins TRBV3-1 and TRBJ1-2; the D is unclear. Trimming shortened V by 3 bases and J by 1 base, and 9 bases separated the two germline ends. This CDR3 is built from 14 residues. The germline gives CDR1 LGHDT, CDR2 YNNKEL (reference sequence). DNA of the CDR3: TGTGCCAGCAGCCATTCGGACGGTAACTATGGCTACACCTTC. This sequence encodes CASSHSDGNYGYTF.

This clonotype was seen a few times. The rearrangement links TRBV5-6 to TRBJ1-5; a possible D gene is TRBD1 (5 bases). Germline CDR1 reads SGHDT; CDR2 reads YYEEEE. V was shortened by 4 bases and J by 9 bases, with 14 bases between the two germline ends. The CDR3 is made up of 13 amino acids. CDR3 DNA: TGTGCCAGCAGCGGCTCGGGGGGAAGGCCCCAGCATTTT. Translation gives CASSGSGGRPQHF.

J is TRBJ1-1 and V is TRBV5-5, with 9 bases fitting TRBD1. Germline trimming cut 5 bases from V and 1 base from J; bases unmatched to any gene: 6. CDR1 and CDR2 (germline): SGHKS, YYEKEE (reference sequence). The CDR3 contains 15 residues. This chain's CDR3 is CASRPDRGRNTEAFF. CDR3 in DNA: TGTGCCAGCAGACCGGACAGGGGAAGGAACACTGAAGCTTTCTTT. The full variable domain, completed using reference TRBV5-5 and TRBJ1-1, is DAGVTQSPTHLIKTRGQQVTLRCSPISGHKSVSWYQQVLGQGPQFIFQYYEKEERGRGNFPDRFSARQFPNYSSELNVNALLLGDSALYLCASRPDRGRNTEAFFGQGTRLTVV.

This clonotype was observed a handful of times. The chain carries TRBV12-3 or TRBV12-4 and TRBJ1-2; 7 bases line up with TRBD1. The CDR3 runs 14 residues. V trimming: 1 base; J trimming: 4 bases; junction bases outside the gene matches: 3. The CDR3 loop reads CASSLGDRTYGYTF. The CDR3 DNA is TGTGCCAGCAGTTTAGGGGACAGAACCTATGGCTACACCTTC.

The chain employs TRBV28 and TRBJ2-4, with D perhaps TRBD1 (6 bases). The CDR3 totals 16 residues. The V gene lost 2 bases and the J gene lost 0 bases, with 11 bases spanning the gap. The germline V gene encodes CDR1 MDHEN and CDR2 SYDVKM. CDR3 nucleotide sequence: TGTGCCAGCAGTTTAGCAGGGGAGATAGCCAAAAACATTCAGTACTTC. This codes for CASSLAGEIAKNIQYF.

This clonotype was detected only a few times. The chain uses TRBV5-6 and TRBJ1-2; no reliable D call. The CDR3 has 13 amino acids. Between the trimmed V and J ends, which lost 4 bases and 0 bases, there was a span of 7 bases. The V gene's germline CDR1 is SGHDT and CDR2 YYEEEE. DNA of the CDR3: TGTGCCAGCAGCACGGAGACTAACTATGGCTACACCTTC. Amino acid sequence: CASSTETNYGYTF.

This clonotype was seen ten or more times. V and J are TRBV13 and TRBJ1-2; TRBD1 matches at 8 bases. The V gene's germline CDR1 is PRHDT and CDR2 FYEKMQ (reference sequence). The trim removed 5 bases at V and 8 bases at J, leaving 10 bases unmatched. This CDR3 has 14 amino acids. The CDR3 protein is CASSTTGGSGGYTF. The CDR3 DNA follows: TGTGCCAGCAGCACCACAGGGGGATCTGGGGGCTACACCTTC.

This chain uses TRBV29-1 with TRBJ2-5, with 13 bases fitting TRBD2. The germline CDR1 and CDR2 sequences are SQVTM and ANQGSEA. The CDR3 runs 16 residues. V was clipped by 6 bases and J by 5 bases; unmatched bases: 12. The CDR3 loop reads CSVDLLAGGPGETQYF. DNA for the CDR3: TGCAGCGTAGACTTACTAGCGGGAGGGCCGGGCGAGACCCAGTACTTC.

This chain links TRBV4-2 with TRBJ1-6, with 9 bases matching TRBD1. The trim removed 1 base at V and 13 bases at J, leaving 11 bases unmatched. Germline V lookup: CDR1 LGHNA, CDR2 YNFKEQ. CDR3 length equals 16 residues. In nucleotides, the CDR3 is TGTGCCAGCAGCCAAGTCGTGGGGACAGGGCTTCTTCCCCTCCACTTT. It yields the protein CASSQVVGTGLLPLHF.

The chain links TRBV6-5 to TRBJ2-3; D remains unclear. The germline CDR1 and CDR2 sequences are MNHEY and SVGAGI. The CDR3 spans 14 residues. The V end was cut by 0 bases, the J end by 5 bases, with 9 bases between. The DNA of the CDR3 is TGTGCCAGCAGTTACTCGGGGTCCAGAGATACGCAGTATTTT. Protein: CASSYSGSRDTQYF.

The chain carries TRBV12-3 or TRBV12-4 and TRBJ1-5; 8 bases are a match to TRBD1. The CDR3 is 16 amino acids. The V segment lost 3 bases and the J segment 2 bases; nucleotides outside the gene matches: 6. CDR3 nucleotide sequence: TGTGCCAGCAGTTTGAGGACAGGGTTGGGCAATCAGCCCCAGCATTTT. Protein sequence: CASSLRTGLGNQPQHF.